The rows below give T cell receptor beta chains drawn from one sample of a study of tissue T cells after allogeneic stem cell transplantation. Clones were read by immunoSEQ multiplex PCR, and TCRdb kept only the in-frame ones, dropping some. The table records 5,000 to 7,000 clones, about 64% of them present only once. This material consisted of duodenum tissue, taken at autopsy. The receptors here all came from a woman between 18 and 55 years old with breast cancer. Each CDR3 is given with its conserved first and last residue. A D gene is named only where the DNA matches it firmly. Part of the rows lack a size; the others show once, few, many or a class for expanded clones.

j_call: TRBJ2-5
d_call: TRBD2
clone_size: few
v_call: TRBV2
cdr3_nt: TGTGCCAGCGGAGGGACTAGGGAGACCCAGTACTTC
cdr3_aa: CASGGTRETQYF

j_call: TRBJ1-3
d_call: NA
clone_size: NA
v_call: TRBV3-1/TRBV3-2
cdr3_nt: TGTGCCAGCAGGCGGGGGAGCTCTGGAAACACCATATATTTT
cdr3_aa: CASRRGSSGNTIYF

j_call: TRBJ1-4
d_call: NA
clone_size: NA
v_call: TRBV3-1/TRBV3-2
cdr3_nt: TGTGCCAGCAGCCCTGGGCCCTCAACTAATGAAAAACTGTTTTTT
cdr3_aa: CASSPGPSTNEKLFF

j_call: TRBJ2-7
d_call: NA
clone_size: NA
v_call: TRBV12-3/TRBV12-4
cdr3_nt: TGTGCCAGCAGTTTTCTTAGCGAGCAGTACTTC
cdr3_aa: CASSFLSEQYF

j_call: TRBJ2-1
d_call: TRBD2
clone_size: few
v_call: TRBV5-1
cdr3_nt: TGCGCCAGCAGACATTCTAGCGGGAAGAATGAGCAGTTCTTC
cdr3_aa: CASRHSSGKNEQFF

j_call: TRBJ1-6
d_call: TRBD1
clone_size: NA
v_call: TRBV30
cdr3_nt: TGTGCCTGGAGTCACCGACCCCAAAGACAGGGATATAATTCACCCCTCCACTTT
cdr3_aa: CAWSHRPQRQGYNSPLHF

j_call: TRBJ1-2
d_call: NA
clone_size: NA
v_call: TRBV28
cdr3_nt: TGTGCCAGCAGTCCCCCCGGGCAGGGAGTTGACAATGGCTACACCTTC
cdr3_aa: CASSPPGQGVDNGYTF

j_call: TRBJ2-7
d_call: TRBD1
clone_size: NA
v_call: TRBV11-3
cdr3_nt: TGTGCCAGCAGCTTGGAGCAGGGGGAAGGTTACGAGCAGTACTTC
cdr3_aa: CASSLEQGEGYEQYF

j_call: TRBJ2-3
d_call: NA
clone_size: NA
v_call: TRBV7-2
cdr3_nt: TGTGCCAGCAGCTTAGGATCAAGCGCAGATACGCAGTATTTT
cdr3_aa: CASSLGSSADTQYF

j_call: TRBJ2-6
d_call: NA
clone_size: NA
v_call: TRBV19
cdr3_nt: TGTGCCAGTAGTATATCAAGGGGGACTGGGGCCAACGTCCTGACTTTC
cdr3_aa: CASSISRGTGANVLTF

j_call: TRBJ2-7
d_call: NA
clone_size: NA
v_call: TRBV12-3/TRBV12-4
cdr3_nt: TGTGCCAGCAGTCCGACAGGACCACGCGAGCAGTACTTC
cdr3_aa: CASSPTGPREQYF

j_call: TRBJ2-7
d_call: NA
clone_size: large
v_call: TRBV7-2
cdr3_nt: TGTGCCAGCAGCTTAGGACATATTCATGACGAGCAGTACTTC
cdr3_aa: CASSLGHIHDEQYF

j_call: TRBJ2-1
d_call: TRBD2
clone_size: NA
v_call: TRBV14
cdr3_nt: TGTGCCAGCACCTCCCCCGGGACTAGCGACTCCTACAATGAGCAGTTCTTC
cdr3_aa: CASTSPGTSDSYNEQFF

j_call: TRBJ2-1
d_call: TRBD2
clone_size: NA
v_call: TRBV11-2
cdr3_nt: TGTGCCAGCAGCTCGGGACTAGCGGGTTACAATGAGCAGTTCTTC
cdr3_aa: CASSSGLAGYNEQFF

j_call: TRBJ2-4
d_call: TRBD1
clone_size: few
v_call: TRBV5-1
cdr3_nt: TGCGCCAGCAGCACCGGGACAGGGGGAAACATTCAGTACTTC
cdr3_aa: CASSTGTGGNIQYF

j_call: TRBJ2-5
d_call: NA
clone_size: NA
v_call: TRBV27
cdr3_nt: TGTGCCAGCAGCCGGGGGACCCAGCAAGAGACCCAGTACTTC
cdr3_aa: CASSRGTQQETQYF

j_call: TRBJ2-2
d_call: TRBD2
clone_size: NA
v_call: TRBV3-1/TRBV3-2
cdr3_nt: TGTGCCAGCAGCTCCCTAGCGGGAGAGGCCGGGGAGCTGTTTTTT
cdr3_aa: CASSSLAGEAGELFF

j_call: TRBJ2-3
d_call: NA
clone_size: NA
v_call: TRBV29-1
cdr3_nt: TGCAGCGCGGGGGTCACTAGCACAGATACGCAGTATTTT
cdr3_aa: CSAGVTSTDTQYF

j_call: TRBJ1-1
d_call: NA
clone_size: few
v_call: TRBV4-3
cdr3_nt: TGCGCCAGCAGCCAAGATTCCTTGGGTACTGAAGCTTTCTTT
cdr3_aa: CASSQDSLGTEAFF

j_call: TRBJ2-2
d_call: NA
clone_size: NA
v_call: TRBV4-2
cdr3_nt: TGTGCCAGCAGCCAGGACCGGACCGGGGAGCTGTTTTTT
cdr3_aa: CASSQDRTGELFF

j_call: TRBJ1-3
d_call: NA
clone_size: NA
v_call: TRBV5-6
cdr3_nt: TGTGCCAGCAGCTTGGCTGCCGGAGGCGGAAACACCATATATTTT
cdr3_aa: CASSLAAGGGNTIYF

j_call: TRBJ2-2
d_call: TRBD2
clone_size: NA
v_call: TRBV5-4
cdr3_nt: TGTGCCAGCAGGGCGGGTAGCGGGGGGGCCGGCACCGGGGAGCTGTTTTTT
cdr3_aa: CASRAGSGGAGTGELFF

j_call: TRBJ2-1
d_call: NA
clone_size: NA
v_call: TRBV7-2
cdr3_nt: TGTGCCAGCAGCAAAGGATTGGGGTTCAATGAGCAGTTCTTC
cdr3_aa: CASSKGLGFNEQFF

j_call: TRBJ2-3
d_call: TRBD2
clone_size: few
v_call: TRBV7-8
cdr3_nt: TGTGCCAGCAGCCCAGGGACTAGCGACACGCAGTATTTT
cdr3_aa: CASSPGTSDTQYF

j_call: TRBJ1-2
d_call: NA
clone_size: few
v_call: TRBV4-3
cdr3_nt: TGCGCCAGCAGCCGCACGAACAGGGTGTCTGGCTACACCTTC
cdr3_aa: CASSRTNRVSGYTF

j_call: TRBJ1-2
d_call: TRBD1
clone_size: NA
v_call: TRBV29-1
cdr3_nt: TGCAGCTCCGCGGGTGACAGGGGGTATGGCTACACCTTC
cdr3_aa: CSSAGDRGYGYTF

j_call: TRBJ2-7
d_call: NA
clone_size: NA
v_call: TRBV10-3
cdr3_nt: TGTGCCATCGGCCGGGTGGATGAGCAGTACTTC
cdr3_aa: CAIGRVDEQYF

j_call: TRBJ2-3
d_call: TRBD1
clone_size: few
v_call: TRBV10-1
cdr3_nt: TGCGCCAGCAGTGAAAACTACAGGGGGCGTTTGGCGAGGGCTTGTGCAGATACGCAGTATTTT
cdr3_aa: CASSENYRGRLARACADTQYF

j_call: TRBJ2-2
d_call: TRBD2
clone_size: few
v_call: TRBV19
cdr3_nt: TGTGCCAGTAGTCACCTAGCGGGGAGGGGCCCCGGGGAGCTGTTTTTT
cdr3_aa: CASSHLAGRGPGELFF

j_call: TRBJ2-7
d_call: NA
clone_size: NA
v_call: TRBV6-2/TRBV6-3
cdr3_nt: TGTGCCAGCAGTTTTGTGGGGGCCTACGAGCAGTACTTC
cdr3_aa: CASSFVGAYEQYF

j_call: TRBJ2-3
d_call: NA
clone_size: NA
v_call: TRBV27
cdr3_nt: TGTGCCAGCAGTATCCTTGGGGAGTTGGGGAAGGATACGCAGTATTTT
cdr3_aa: CASSILGELGKDTQYF

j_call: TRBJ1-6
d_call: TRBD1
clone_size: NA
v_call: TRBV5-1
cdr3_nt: TGCGCCAGCAGCAACGGACAGGAGAATAATTCACCCCTCCACTTT
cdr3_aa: CASSNGQENNSPLHF

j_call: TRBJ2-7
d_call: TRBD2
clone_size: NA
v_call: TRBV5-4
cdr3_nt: TGTGCCAGCAGCTTGAAACTAGCGGGGGCCCAGCAGTACTTC
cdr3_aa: CASSLKLAGAQQYF

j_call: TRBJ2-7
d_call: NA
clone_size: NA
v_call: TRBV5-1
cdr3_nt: TGCGCCAGCAGCTTGGAGGCCGACAACGAGCAGTACTTC
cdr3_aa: CASSLEADNEQYF

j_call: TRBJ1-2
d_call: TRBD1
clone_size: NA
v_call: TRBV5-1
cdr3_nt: TGCGCCAGCAGCTTGATACCGGACAGGCCAGCTAACTATGGCTACACCTTC
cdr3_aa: CASSLIPDRPANYGYTF

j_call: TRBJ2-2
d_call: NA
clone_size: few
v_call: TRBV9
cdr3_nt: TGTGCCAGCAGCCCCACCTCCGGACTTTTAAACACCGGGGAGCTGTTTTTT
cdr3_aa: CASSPTSGLLNTGELFF

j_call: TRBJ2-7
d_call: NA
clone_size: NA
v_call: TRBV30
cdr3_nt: TGTGCCTGGAGCCCGGGTAGCGAGCAGTACTTC
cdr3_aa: CAWSPGSEQYF

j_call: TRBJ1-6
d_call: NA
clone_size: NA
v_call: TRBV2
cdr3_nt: TGTGCCAGCAGTGGAAGGAGTTTCAATTCACCCCTCCACTTT
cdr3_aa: CASSGRSFNSPLHF

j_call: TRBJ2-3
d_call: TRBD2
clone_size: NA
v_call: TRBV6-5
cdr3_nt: TGTGCCAGCAGAGGGCCTAGCGGGAGCCCGCATACGCAGTATTTT
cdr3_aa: CASRGPSGSPHTQYF

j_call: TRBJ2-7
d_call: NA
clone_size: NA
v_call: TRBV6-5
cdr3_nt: TGTGCCAGCAGTTACTGGGTTGGGGGGCCCGGTGAGCAGTACTTC
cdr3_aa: CASSYWVGGPGEQYF

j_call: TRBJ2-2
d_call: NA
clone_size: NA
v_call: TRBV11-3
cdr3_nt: TGTGCCAGCAGCTTTTCGACGACCGGGGAGCTGTTTTTT
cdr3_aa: CASSFSTTGELFF

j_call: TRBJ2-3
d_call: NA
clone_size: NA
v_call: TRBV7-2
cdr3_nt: TGTGCCAGCCTCTATCGAGGAACAGATACGCAGTATTTT
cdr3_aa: CASLYRGTDTQYF

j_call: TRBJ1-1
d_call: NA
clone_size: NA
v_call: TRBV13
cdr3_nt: TGTGCCAGCAGCTTAACCAGGGATAGGGCCACTGAAGCTTTCTTT
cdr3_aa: CASSLTRDRATEAFF

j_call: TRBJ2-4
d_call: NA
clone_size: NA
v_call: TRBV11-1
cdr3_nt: TGTGCCAGCAGCGCGCGAGACAGGGCCAAAAACATTCAGTACTTC
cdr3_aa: CASSARDRAKNIQYF

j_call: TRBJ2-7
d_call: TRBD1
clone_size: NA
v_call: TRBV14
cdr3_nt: TGTGCCAGCAGCCAGACGGGACAGGGAGCGCAAGTGGCCTACGAGCAGTACTTC
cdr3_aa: CASSQTGQGAQVAYEQYF

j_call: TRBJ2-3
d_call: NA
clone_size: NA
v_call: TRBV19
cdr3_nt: TGTGCCAGTAGGACAGCTGGCACAGATACGCAGTATTTT
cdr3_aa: CASRTAGTDTQYF

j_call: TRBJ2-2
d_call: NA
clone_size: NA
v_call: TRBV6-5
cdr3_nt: TGTGCCAGCACCAACGGGAAGGCCGGGGAGCTGTTTTTT
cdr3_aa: CASTNGKAGELFF

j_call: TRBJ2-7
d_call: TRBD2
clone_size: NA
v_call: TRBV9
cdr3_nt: TGTGCCAGCAGCGTATCCCGGGCGGGGGGAAATCACTACGAGCAGTACTTC
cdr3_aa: CASSVSRAGGNHYEQYF

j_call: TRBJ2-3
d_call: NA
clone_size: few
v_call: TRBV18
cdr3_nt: TGTGCCAGCTCACCGGATGCTCCAGATACGCAGTATTTT
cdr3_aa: CASSPDAPDTQYF

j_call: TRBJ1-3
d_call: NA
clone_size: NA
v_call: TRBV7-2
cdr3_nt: TGTGCCAGCCTAGCGTCTTTCTCTGGAAACACCATATATTTT
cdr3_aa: CASLASFSGNTIYF

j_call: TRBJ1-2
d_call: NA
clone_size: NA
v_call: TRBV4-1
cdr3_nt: TGCGCCAGCAGCCAAGATGGTGTGGTGGCACAACCTAACTATGGCTACACCTTC
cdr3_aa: CASSQDGVVAQPNYGYTF

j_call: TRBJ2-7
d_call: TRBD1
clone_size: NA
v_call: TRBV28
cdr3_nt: TGTGCCAGCAGTGCCTCGACAGGGAGCTCCTACGAGCAGTACTTC
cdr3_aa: CASSASTGSSYEQYF

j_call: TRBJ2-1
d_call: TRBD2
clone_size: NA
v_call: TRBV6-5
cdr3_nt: TGTGCCAGCAGTCGACTAGCGGACAATGAGCAGTTCTTC
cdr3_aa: CASSRLADNEQFF

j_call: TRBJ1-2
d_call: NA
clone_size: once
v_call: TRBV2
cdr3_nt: TGTGCCAGCAGTGCGGGGGGCGGCGGCTACACCTTC
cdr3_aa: CASSAGGGGYTF

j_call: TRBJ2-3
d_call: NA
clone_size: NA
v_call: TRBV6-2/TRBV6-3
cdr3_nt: TGTGCCAGCAGTTACGTGTTTAGTGGCGAATTTACAGATACGCAGTATTTT
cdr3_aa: CASSYVFSGEFTDTQYF

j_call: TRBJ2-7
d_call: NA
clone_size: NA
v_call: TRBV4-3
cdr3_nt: TGCGCCAGCAGCCAAGATCGGCTCGGGGAGCAGTACTTC
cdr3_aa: CASSQDRLGEQYF

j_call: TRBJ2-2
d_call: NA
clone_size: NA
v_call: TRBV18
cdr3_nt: TGTGCCAGCTCACCACAGAACACCGGGGAGCTGTTTTTT
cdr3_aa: CASSPQNTGELFF

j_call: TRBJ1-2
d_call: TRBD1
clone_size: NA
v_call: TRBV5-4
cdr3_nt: TGTGCCAGCAGCGGATCGACAGGGGGGAGTGATGGCTACACCTTC
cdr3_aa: CASSGSTGGSDGYTF

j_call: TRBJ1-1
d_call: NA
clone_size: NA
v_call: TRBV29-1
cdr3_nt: TGCAGCGCCGAAACGGAGAGAGCTTTCTTT
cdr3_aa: CSAETERAFF

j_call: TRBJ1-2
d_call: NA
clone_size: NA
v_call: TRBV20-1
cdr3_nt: TGCAGTGCTAGTTTATCGGGAGGTGGTGGCTACACCTTC
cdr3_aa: CSASLSGGGGYTF